A single sample is the source of the 26 T cell receptor beta chains below, sequenced in a study of T cell changes during pregnancy in multiple sclerosis. Measured with immunoSEQ multiplex PCR; TCRdb has only the in-frame clones, and not every one. The sample consists of about 38,000 clones, approximately 92% of them appearing once. The material sequenced was CD8+ T cells from peripheral blood mononuclear cells, taken in the third trimester of pregnancy. These receptors were collected from a female donor with multiple sclerosis, enrolled in a pregnancy study.

This rearrangement joins TRBV28 to TRBJ2-7, with a possible D match to TRBD2 (5 bases). The germline CDR1 and CDR2 sequences are MDHEN and SYDVKM. The CDR3 has 14 residues. Trimming pared 3 bases from V and 7 bases from J, leaving 16 bases between. The CDR3: CASSFVSSRDEQYF. CDR3 in DNA: TGTGCCAGCAGTTTTGTAAGCTCGAGGGATGAGCAGTACTTC.

This clone was seen once. The gene calls are TRBV29-1 and TRBJ2-1; the D gene is possibly TRBD2 (5 bases). Germline values: CDR1 SQVTM, CDR2 ANQGSEA. The V gene lost 1 base and the J gene lost 0 bases, with 13 bases spanning the gap. There are 16 residues in the CDR3. CDR3 nucleotides: TGCAGCGTTGAAGGGTTGAGCGGTCTCTCCTACAATGAGCAGTTCTTC. Translated: CSVEGLSGLSYNEQFF.

This chain links TRBV4-3 with TRBJ1-1; 8 bases are shared with TRBD1. V lost 4 bases, J lost 3 bases, and 7 bases stayed unmatched. The CDR3 contains 15 residues. Germline CDR1 is LGHNA and CDR2 is YSLEER. CDR3 sequence reads: CASSPAGGYYTEAFF. The DNA for the CDR3 is TGCGCCAGCAGCCCCGCAGGGGGCTACTACACTGAAGCTTTCTTT.

J is TRBJ2-7 and V is TRBV27, with 8 bases that match TRBD1. CDR1 is MNHEY and CDR2 is SMNVEV in the germline V gene (reference sequence). The CDR3 spans 15 residues. V was pared by 8 bases and J by 2 bases, with 11 bases of the junction left unmatched. CDR3 residues: CASGGLQGAAYEQYF. The CDR3 region has the DNA TGTGCCAGCGGGGGGTTGCAGGGGGCGGCCTACGAGCAGTACTTC.

J is TRBJ2-7 and V is TRBV7-9; 10 nucleotides line up with TRBD1. Germline CDR1 SEHNR, CDR2 FQNEAQ (reference sequence). Trimming cost V 5 bases and J 5 bases; bases outside gene matches: 9. This CDR3 comprises 15 residues. The CDR3 DNA reads TGTGCCAGCAGCGGAACCGGGACAGGGGACGACGAGCAGTACTTC. The encoded protein is CASSGTGTGDDEQYF. The whole variable domain, filled in from reference TRBV7-9 and TRBJ2-7, reads DTGVSQNPRHKITKRGQNVTFRCDPISEHNRLYWYRQTLGQGPEFLTYFQNEAQLEKSRLLSDRFSAERPKGSFSTLEIQRTEQGDSAMYLCASSGTGTGDDEQYFGPGTRLTVT.

CDR3 bases: TGTGCCAGCAGTTTTTACCCCCCGGGACAGCCTTTAACTAACTATGGCTACACCTTC. Its translation: CASSFYPPGQPLTNYGYTF. The chain is built from TRBV28 and TRBJ1-2; 7 bases match TRBD1. CDR1 is MDHEN, CDR2 SYDVKM, per germline. The V and J ends lost 3 bases and 0 bases, in that order; junction bases with no gene match: 16. This CDR3 contains 19 residues.

The V call is TRBV7-9, the J call TRBJ2-1; D might be TRBD2 (5 bases). The CDR3 is 13 residues long. CDR1 and CDR2 from the germline V gene are SEHNR and FQNEAQ (reference sequence). Trimming cost V 3 bases and J 9 bases, with 12 bases left between them. CDR3 sequence: CASSFTSGSEQFF. In DNA form, the CDR3 reads TGTGCCAGCAGCTTTACTTCGGGATCTGAGCAGTTCTTC.

The chain has TRBV7-6 and TRBJ2-7; the D gene is possibly TRBD2 (6 bases). CDR3 size: 11 residues. Germline CDR1 SGHVS, CDR2 FNYEAQ. Trimming pared 8 bases from V and 6 bases from J, leaving 11 bases between. The CDR3 loop reads CASEGSGEQYF. DNA for the CDR3: TGTGCCAGCGAGGGTAGCGGCGAGCAGTACTTC.

The rearrangement joins TRBV4-1 to TRBJ2-7, with 9 bases that match TRBD1. Trimming removed 2 bases from V and 5 bases from J; junction bases left unmatched: 7. From germline, CDR1 is MGHRA and CDR2 YSYEKL. This CDR3 has 15 residues. The CDR3, as DNA: TGCGCCAGCAGCCAATCCGGGACAGGGAACCACGAGCAGTACTTC. It is translated as CASSQSGTGNHEQYF.

This clone was observed once. The V call is TRBV7-9, the J call TRBJ2-7, with TRBD1 identical over 9 bases. The CDR3 is 16 amino acids. Trimming removed 1 base from V and 0 bases from J; junction bases left unmatched: 4. Germline CDR1 SEHNR, CDR2 FQNEAQ (reference sequence). The CDR3 spells CASSLDGQGSSYEQYF. The DNA of the CDR3 is TGTGCCAGCAGCTTAGACGGACAGGGGTCCTCCTACGAGCAGTACTTC.

The V and J genes are TRBV11-1 and TRBJ2-1; 9 bases align to TRBD1. The CDR3 contains 16 residues. V gave up 1 base and J gave up 8 bases; unmatched junction bases: 9. Germline CDR1 and CDR2: SGHAT and FQDESV (reference sequence). The DNA of the CDR3 is TGTGCCAGCAGCTTAGGGGGGGGACAGGGTATGCATGAGCAGTTCTTC. Protein sequence: CASSLGGGQGMHEQFF.

The genes are TRBV27 and TRBJ2-1; D remains unclear. The CDR3 spans 13 residues. The V end was cut by 0 bases, the J end by 4 bases, with 4 bases between. Germline CDR1 is MNHEY and CDR2 is SMNVEV (reference sequence). CDR3 coding DNA: TGTGCCAGCAGTTTATCCCCTTACAATGAGCAGTTCTTC. Its protein product is CASSLSPYNEQFF.

This rearrangement joins TRBV27 to TRBJ2-5; D is perhaps TRBD1 (6 bases). CDR3 size: 13 residues. Germline CDR1 reads MNHEY; CDR2 reads SMNVEV (reference sequence). V lost 6 bases and J 2 bases, leaving 10 bases between the germline ends. CDR3 nucleotides: TGTGCCAGCAGCCTAGGACAGCAAGAGACCCAGTACTTC. As protein: CASSLGQQETQYF.

The chain combines TRBV4-1 with TRBJ2-3; D might be TRBD2 (5 bases). Germline-derived CDR1 and CDR2 are MGHRA and YSYEKL. The CDR3 extends over 17 amino acids. Trimming pared 4 bases from V and 4 bases from J, leaving 21 bases between. CDR3: CASSPVFGRAYADTQYF. In DNA form, the CDR3 reads TGCGCCAGCAGCCCCGTTTTTGGGCGGGCCTACGCAGATACGCAGTATTTT.

The chain joins TRBV14 to TRBJ2-7; 8 nucleotides match TRBD1. V trimming: 1 base; J trimming: 4 bases; junction bases outside the gene matches: 6. The CDR3 runs to 15 residues. CDR1 is SGHDN, CDR2 FVKESK, per germline. CDR3 bases: TGTGCCAGCAGCCAAGCGGACAGGGCAGTATACGAGCAGTACTTC. Its translation: CASSQADRAVYEQYF.

The gene calls are TRBV7-9 and TRBJ2-1; 8 bases align to TRBD2. V was clipped by 5 bases and J by 9 bases; unmatched bases: 9. CDR3 size: 14 residues. Per the germline V gene, CDR1 is SEHNR and CDR2 is FQNEAQ (reference sequence). The CDR3 DNA sequence: TGTGCCAGCAGCGCCAGCGGGAGCTGGATTGAGCAGTTCTTC. It encodes CASSASGSWIEQFF. Based on the CDR3 plus reference TRBV7-9 and TRBJ2-1, the full variable domain is DTGVSQNPRHKITKRGQNVTFRCDPISEHNRLYWYRQTLGQGPEFLTYFQNEAQLEKSRLLSDRFSAERPKGSFSTLEIQRTEQGDSAMYLCASSASGSWIEQFFGPGTRLTVL.

The chain employs TRBV5-4 and TRBJ2-7; D is ambiguous. Germline CDR1 is SGHNT and CDR2 is YYREEE (reference sequence). V shed 3 bases and J shed 1 base, with 14 bases lying between them. This CDR3 contains 15 residues. CDR3 loop: CASSSMIGGSYEQYF. The CDR3 DNA follows: TGTGCCAGCAGCTCCATGATCGGCGGATCCTACGAGCAGTACTTC.

The chain recombines TRBV7-9 with TRBJ2-5; 7 bases are shared with TRBD2. This CDR3 is 15 amino acids long. Per the germline V gene, CDR1 is SEHNR and CDR2 is FQNEAQ (reference sequence). With 3 bases clipped from V and 4 bases from J, the junction kept 8 bases outside the gene matches. CDR3 sequence (DNA): TGTGCCAGCAGCTTGACTAGCAGAGCAGTAGAGACCCAGTACTTC. Translating it yields CASSLTSRAVETQYF.

The chain is built from TRBV5-5 and TRBJ2-1, with 8 bases lining up with TRBD2. This CDR3 contains 15 residues. The germline gives CDR1 SGHKS, CDR2 YYEKEE (reference sequence). The V and J ends lost 0 bases and 6 bases, in that order; junction bases with no gene match: 5. The CDR3 DNA is TGTGCCAGCAGCTTGGGCGGGAGGAGTGGCAATGAGCAGTTCTTC. Translating it yields CASSLGGRSGNEQFF. The variable domain in full, completed from reference TRBV5-5 and TRBJ2-1, reads DAGVTQSPTHLIKTRGQQVTLRCSPISGHKSVSWYQQVLGQGPQFIFQYYEKEERGRGNFPDRFSARQFPNYSSELNVNALLLGDSALYLCASSLGGRSGNEQFFGPGTRLTVL.

The chain employs TRBV15 and TRBJ1-1; D may be TRBD1 (5 bases). Germline values: CDR1 LNHNV, CDR2 YYDKDF (reference sequence). The CDR3 loop spans 18 amino acids. Trimming took 0 bases from V and 0 from J, leaving 17 bases between them. The CDR3 is CATSRDRFSRQMNTEAFF. CDR3 DNA sequence: TGTGCCACCAGCAGAGATCGGTTCTCTCGACAGATGAACACTGAAGCTTTCTTT.

The chain is built from TRBV13 and TRBJ2-7; 8 bases line up with TRBD2. CDR1 and CDR2 from the germline V gene are PRHDT and FYEKMQ (reference sequence). V shed 0 bases, J shed 5 bases, and the junction held 0 bases outside the gene matches. The CDR3 runs to 13 residues. The CDR3: CASSLGLADEQYF. CDR3 DNA: TGTGCCAGCAGCTTAGGACTAGCGGACGAGCAGTACTTC.

The chain recombines TRBV5-6 with TRBJ2-7; tentatively, D is TRBD2 (6 bases). Trimming shortened V by 0 bases and J by 0 bases, and 7 bases separated the two germline ends. This CDR3 is 14 amino acids long. The germline CDR1 and CDR2 sequences are SGHDT and YYEEEE. The CDR3 nucleotides read TGTGCCAGCAGCTTGGGGGAGGACTCCTACGAGCAGTACTTC. It specifies CASSLGEDSYEQYF.

The gene calls are TRBV27 and TRBJ2-3; 7 bases line up with TRBD2. J was trimmed by 1 base and V by 3 bases; bases with no gene match: 1. The CDR3 extends over 14 amino acids. CDR1 is MNHEY and CDR2 is SMNVEV in the germline V gene (reference sequence). CDR3 sequence (DNA): TGTGCCAGCAGTTTCCTAGCGGGCACAGATACGCAGTATTTT. It translates to CASSFLAGTDTQYF.

The V and J genes are TRBV6-4 and TRBJ1-6, with 8 bases identical to TRBD1. The CDR3 is 14 residues long. Germline-derived CDR1 and CDR2 are MRHNA and SNTAGT. V lost 0 bases to trimming and J lost 10 bases; unmatched junction nucleotides: 2. CDR3 region: CASSDSSGGSPLHF. CDR3 in DNA: TGTGCCAGCAGTGACTCTTCAGGGGGCTCACCCCTCCACTTT.

This rearrangement joins TRBV2 to TRBJ2-1; 15 positions agree with TRBD2. V lost 3 bases, J lost 7 bases, and 4 bases stayed unmatched. The CDR3 extends over 16 amino acids. Germline-derived CDR1 and CDR2 are SNHLY and FYNNEI. The CDR3 DNA reads as TGTGCCAGCAGTGATTTCGGGACTAGCGGGAGGAATGAGCAGTTCTTC. It yields the protein CASSDFGTSGRNEQFF.

This sequence joins TRBV5-1 and TRBJ2-3, with 12 bases aligning to TRBD2. Losses at the gene ends were 5 bases for V and 4 bases for J; bases not matched to a gene: 11. The germline gives CDR1 SGHRS, CDR2 YFSETQ. This CDR3 region has 17 residues. CDR3 sequence: CASRPGLAGEIADTQYF. DNA for the CDR3: TGCGCCAGCAGGCCGGGACTAGCGGGCGAAATTGCAGATACGCAGTATTTT.